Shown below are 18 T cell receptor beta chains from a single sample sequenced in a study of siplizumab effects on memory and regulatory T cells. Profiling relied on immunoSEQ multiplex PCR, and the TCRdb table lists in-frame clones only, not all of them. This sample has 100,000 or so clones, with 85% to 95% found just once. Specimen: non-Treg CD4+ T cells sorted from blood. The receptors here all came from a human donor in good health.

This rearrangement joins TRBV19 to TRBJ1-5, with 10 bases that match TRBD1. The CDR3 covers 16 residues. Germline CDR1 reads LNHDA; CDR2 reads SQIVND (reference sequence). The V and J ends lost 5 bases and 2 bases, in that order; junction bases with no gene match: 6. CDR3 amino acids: CASSPRDRGGNQPQHF. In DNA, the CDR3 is TGTGCCAGTAGTCCCCGGGACAGGGGAGGCAATCAGCCCCAGCATTTT.

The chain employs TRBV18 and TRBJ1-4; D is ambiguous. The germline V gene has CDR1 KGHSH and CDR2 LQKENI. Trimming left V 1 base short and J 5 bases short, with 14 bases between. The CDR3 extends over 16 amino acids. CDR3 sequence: CASSPRVAGANEKLFF. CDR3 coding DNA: TGTGCCAGCTCACCACGTGTGGCGGGCGCAAATGAAAAACTGTTTTTT.

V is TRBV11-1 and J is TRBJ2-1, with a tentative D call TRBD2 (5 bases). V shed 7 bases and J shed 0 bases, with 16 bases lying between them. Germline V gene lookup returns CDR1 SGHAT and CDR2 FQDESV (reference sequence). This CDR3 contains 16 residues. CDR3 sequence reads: CASNGKLRSSYNEQFF. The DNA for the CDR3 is TGTGCCAGCAACGGGAAGTTAAGAAGCTCCTACAATGAGCAGTTCTTC.

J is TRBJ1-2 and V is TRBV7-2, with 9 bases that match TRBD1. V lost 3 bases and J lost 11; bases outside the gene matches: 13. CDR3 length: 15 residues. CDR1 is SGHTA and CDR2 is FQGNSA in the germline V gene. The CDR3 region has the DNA TGTGCCAGCAGCTTTTATGATTCTTCGGGACAGGGTTACACCTTC. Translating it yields CASSFYDSSGQGYTF.

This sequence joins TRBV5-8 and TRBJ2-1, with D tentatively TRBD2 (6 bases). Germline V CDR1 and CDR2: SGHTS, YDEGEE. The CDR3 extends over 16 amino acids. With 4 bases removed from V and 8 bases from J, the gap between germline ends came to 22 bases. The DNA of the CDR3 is TGTGCCAGCAGCCTCCTCCTCGGGACTCCTGTTGATGAGCAGTTCTTC. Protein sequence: CASSLLLGTPVDEQFF.

The CDR3 bases are TGTGCCAGCAGCTTAGATATCCTAGCCTACGAGCAGTACTTC. Protein: CASSLDILAYEQYF. The chain recombines TRBV11-2 with TRBJ2-7; D is unresolved. Germline CDR1 and CDR2: SGHAT and FQNNGV. The CDR3 covers 14 residues. With 0 bases removed from V and 2 bases from J, the gap between germline ends came to 8 bases.

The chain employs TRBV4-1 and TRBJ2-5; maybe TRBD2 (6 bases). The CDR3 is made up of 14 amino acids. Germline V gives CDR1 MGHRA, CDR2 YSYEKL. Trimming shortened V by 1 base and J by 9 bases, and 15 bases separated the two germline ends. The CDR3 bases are TGCGCCAGCAGCCAAGGCATGGTGAGGGAGGCCCAGTACTTC. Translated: CASSQGMVREAQYF.

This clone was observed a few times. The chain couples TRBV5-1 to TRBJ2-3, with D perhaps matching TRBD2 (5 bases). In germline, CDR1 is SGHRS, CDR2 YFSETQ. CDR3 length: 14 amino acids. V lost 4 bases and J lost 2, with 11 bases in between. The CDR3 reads CASSHSGSTDTQYF. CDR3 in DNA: TGCGCCAGCAGCCACAGCGGTTCCACAGATACGCAGTATTTT.

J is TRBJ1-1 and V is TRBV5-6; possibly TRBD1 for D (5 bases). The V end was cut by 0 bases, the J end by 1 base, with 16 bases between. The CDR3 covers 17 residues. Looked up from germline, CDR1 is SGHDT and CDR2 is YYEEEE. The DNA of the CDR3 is TGTGCCAGCAGCTTGGTACGGCGGCGGGGGACGAACACTGAAGCTTTCTTT. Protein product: CASSLVRRRGTNTEAFF.

The CDR3 protein is CASSTDYDTLQKLFF. CDR3 DNA: TGTGCCAGCAGCACTGACTATGACACACTGCAAAAACTGTTTTTT. The chain has TRBV21-1 and TRBJ1-4. TRBV21-1 is a pseudogene locus. The CDR3 is made up of 15 amino acids.

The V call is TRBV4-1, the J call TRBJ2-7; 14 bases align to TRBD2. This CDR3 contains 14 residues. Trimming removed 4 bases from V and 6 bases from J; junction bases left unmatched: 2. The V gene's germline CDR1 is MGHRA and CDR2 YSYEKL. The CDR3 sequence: CASSPGLAGGEQYF. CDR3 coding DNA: TGCGCCAGCAGCCCCGGACTAGCGGGAGGCGAGCAGTACTTC.

CDR3 DNA: TGCGCCAGCAGCGTTCTGTCGGCTGGGGCCAACGTCCTGACTTTC. It yields the protein CASSVLSAGANVLTF. The chain carries TRBV5-1 and TRBJ2-6; D call uncertain. In germline, CDR1 is SGHRS, CDR2 YFSETQ. CDR3 length equals 15 residues. V lost 4 bases and J 2 bases, leaving 10 bases between the germline ends. The full variable domain, its missing parts supplied by reference TRBV5-1 and TRBJ2-6, is KAGVTQTPRYLIKTRGQQVTLSCSPISGHRSVSWYQQTPGQGLQFLFEYFSETQRNKGNFPGRFSGRQFSNSRSEMNVSTLELGDSALYLCASSVLSAGANVLTFGAGSRLTVL.

The CDR3 DNA reads TGTGCCAGCACCAGGACAGGGAATTCCAAAGCTGAAGCTTTCTTT. Translated: CASTRTGNSKAEAFF. The V gene is TRBV6-5, the J gene TRBJ1-1; 8 bases agree with TRBD1. The CDR3 length is 15 residues. Germline CDR1 is MNHEY and CDR2 is SVGAGI. V was clipped by 7 bases and J by 6 bases; unmatched bases: 13.

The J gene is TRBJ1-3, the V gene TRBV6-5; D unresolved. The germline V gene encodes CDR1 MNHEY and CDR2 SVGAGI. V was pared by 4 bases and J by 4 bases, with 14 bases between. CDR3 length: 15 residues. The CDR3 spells CASSFQSGYGNTIYF. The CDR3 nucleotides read TGTGCCAGCAGTTTTCAGTCGGGGTACGGAAACACCATATATTTT.

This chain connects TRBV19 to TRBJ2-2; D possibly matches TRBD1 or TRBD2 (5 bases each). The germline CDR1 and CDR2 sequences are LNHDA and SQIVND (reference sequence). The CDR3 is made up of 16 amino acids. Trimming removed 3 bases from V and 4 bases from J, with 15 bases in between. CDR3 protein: CASSMSGNGITGELFF. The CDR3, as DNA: TGTGCCAGTAGTATGTCAGGGAACGGGATCACCGGGGAGCTGTTTTTT.

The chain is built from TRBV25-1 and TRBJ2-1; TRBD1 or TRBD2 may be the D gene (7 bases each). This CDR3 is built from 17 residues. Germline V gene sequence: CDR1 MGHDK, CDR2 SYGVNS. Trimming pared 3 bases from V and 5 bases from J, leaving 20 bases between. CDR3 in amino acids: CASSERKGASGDNEQFF. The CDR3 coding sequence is TGTGCCAGCAGTGAGCGAAAGGGGGCTAGCGGCGACAATGAGCAGTTCTTC.

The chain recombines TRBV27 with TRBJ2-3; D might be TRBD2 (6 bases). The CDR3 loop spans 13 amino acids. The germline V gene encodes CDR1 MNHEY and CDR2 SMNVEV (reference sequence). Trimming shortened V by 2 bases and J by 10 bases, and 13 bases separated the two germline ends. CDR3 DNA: TGTGCCAGCAGTTTAAAAGGGGAGGATGCGCAGTATTTT. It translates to CASSLKGEDAQYF.

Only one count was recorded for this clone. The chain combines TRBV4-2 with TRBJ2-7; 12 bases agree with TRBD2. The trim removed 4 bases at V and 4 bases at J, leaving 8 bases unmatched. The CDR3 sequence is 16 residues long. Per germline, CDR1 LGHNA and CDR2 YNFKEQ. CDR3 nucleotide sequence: TGTGCCAGCAGCCCTAGCGGGAGGGCGTTCGGGTACGAGCAGTACTTC. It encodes CASSPSGRAFGYEQYF.